Below, one TCR beta chain is given with its context. Its antigen is unidentified. Sequencing used immunoSEQ multiplex PCR; TCRdb keeps in-frame clones, though not all of them. This sample has about 30,000 clones, with roughly 89% found just once. This sample was taken from a study of lymphopenia after photon versus proton radiotherapy. Study observations and caveats: After lymphocyte nadir, photon-treated repertoires showed oligoclonal expansion, especially CD8+ Temra. Under photons, naive T cells and diversity fell while effector/memory populations rose. Only patients who died were analyzed for survival; proton advantage is unproven. Larger post-nadir TCR diversity loss correlated inversely with survival in deceased patients.

The specimen was peripheral blood, collected from a patient treated with proton-based radiotherapy. The sequence derives from a woman aged 70-85 years with pancreatic cancer. Some clones in this sample may be carry-over from other donors' samples.

CDR3 in amino acids: CAISGPPYNEQFF. The DNA of the CDR3 is TGTGCCATCAGTGGCCCGCCCTACAATGAGCAGTTCTTC. The chain recombines TRBV10-3 with TRBJ2-1, with unresolved D. CDR3 length: 13 residues. V was shortened by 4 bases and J by 2 bases, with 6 bases between the two germline ends. Per germline, CDR1 ENHRY and CDR2 SYGVKD.